This T cell receptor beta chain was captured in a study of cytomegalovirus exposure and HLA in healthy donors. Across the whole study: As released early, the data held approximately 80 million unique TCRs from HLA-typed donors. Notes on the study in general: Previous analysis showed most TCR beta V segments were productive about 90% or about 30% of the time. Analyses of presence and absence presupposed an approximately uniform sequencing depth across donors.

It was healthy bone marrow donors who served as donors. Concerning this clone itself: The antigen is unknown.

V was pared by 3 bases and J by 3 bases, with 8 bases between. In germline, CDR1 is MDHEN, CDR2 SYDVKM. The CDR3 contains 13 residues. Primers for the PCR totalled 60 Vbeta and 13 Jbeta. Libraries were prepared by immunoSEQ multiplex PCR; TCRdb keeps only in-frame clonotypes and omits some of them. The repertoire has fewer than 110,000 clones, about three quarters of them found once; the top ten carry 7% to 8%. The sequencing sample was made of PBMCs. The clonotype comes from a young man in good health and CMV-seronegative. The chain is built from TRBV28 and TRBJ1-2; D is uncertain. This chain's CDR3 is CASSFSRYYGYTF. The CDR3 nucleotides read TGTGCCAGCAGTTTCAGCAGGTACTATGGCTACACCTTC.